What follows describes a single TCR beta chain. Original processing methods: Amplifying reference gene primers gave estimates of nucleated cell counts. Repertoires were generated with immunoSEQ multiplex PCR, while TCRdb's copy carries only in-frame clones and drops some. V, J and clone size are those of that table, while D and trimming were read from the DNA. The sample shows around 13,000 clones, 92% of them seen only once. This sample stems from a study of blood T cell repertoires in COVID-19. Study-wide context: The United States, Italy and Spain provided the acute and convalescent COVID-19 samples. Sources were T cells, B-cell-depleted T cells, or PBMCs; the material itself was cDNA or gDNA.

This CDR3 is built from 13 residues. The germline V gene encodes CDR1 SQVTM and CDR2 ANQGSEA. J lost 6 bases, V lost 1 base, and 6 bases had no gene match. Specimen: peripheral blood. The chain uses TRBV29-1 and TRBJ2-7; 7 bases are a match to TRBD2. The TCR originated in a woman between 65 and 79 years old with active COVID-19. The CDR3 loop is CSVEGGGSIEQYF. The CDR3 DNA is TGCAGCGTTGAAGGAGGCGGGAGTATCGAGCAGTACTTC.